This T cell receptor (beta chain) was captured by sequencing in a study of CD8+CD57+ T cells in acquired aplastic anemia. Sequencing was done on patients that had shown CD8+CD57+ cell expansion by flow cytometry. This clonotype was seen only a few times. The CDR3 length is 13 residues. Germline CDR1 reads DFQATT; CDR2 reads SNEGSKA (reference sequence). Profiles of TCR beta VDJ and CDR3 were generated from a genomic DNA template. Each CDR3 protein is one row after TCRdb ran MiXCR on the reads. In the table there are about 120,000 distinct CDR3 sequences, about 60% of which are singletons. The TCR sequence derives from a human donor with aplastic anemia. The chain is built from TRBV20-1 and TRBJ2-3, with D unclear. Sequenced input: sorted CD4+, CD8+, or CD8+CD57+ T cells (not recorded which) from PBMCs. The DNA for the CDR3 is TGCAGCAAGAGCGTAGGGTCCCCCGATACGCAGTATTTT. Amino acids: CSKSVGSPDTQYF.